This T cell receptor (beta chain) is drawn from a study of T cells in Graves' hyperthyroidism and ophthalmopathy. The CDR3 is made up of 15 amino acids. The ends lost 5 bases at V and 3 bases at J; junction bases unmatched: 6. This clonotype was found many times. RNA transcripts were the template for amplifying TCR beta CDR3 regions. The TCR CDR3 first-round RT-PCR relied on the HTBI primer set. TCRdb called the multiplex PCR reads again in MiXCR, with one record for every CDR3 protein. The sample shows 400,000 to 550,000 distinct CDR3 sequences, approximately 25% of them seen only once. This rearrangement joins TRBV12-3 or TRBV12-4 to TRBJ2-2; 7 bases fit TRBD1. The TCR originated in a woman in her twenties or thirties with Graves' ophthalmopathy. The sample taken for sequencing was blood. The CDR3 protein is CASSPPTGYTGELFF. In nucleotides, the CDR3 is TGTGCCAGCAGTCCCCCGACAGGGTACACCGGGGAGCTGTTTTTT.